This passage covers 9 T cell receptor beta chains from one sample sequenced in a study of long-term antiretroviral therapy in people with HIV. It was version v3.0 of the immunoSEQ assay that was run at survey level. The protocol was immunoSEQ multiplex PCR, while the TCRdb copy is restricted to in-frame clones and leaves out a portion. The profile shows about 39,000 clones, about nine tenths of them singletons. Sequenced here: unsorted PBMCs, sampled 1.2 years after starting antiretroviral therapy. These receptors all stem from a woman aged 45-59 years with HIV.

V usage is TRBV14 and J usage is TRBJ2-1; D is ambiguous. With 0 bases removed from V and 7 bases from J, the gap between germline ends came to 13 bases. The germline gives CDR1 SGHDN, CDR2 FVKESK. The CDR3 runs to 15 residues. The CDR3 spells CASSQDRVVRNEQFF. The CDR3 DNA sequence: TGTGCCAGCAGCCAAGATAGGGTCGTTCGGAATGAGCAGTTCTTC.

This sequence joins TRBV6-1 and TRBJ2-7, with D perhaps assigned TRBD1 or TRBD2 (5 bases each). The CDR3 is made up of 13 amino acids. The V end lost 4 bases, the J end lost 3 bases, and 10 bases lay between the germline ends. Germline V gene data show CDR1 as MNHNS and CDR2 as SASEGT. The CDR3 is CASSVGALYEQYF. For the CDR3, the DNA is TGTGCCAGCAGTGTCGGGGCCCTCTACGAGCAGTACTTC.

This chain connects TRBV9 to TRBJ2-7, with 7 positions matching TRBD1. The trim removed 4 bases at V and 2 bases at J, leaving 9 bases unmatched. Germline V gene data show CDR1 as SGDLS and CDR2 as YYNGEE. The CDR3 length is 15 residues. For the CDR3, the DNA is TGTGCCAGCAGCCTCGGAGACAGGGCAGCCTACGAGCAGTACTTC. Translating it yields CASSLGDRAAYEQYF.

This chain uses TRBV5-6 with TRBJ1-6; possibly TRBD1 for D (6 bases). Germline V gives CDR1 SGHDT, CDR2 YYEEEE. With 0 bases removed from V and 2 bases from J, the gap between germline ends came to 18 bases. The length of the CDR3 is 19 residues. CDR3 protein: CASSLGEVTGSPYNSPLHF. CDR3 sequence (DNA): TGTGCCAGCAGCTTGGGCGAGGTTACAGGGAGCCCCTATAATTCACCCCTCCACTTT.

This clone has just one count. The chain joins TRBV6-5 to TRBJ1-6; 7 nucleotides agree with TRBD1. In germline, CDR1 is MNHEY, CDR2 SVGAGI. The trim removed 0 bases at V and 7 bases at J, leaving 3 bases unmatched. CDR3 length: 15 amino acids. In DNA, the CDR3 is TGTGCCAGCAGTTACTCGACAGGGCGGAATTCACCCCTCCACTTT. This translates into CASSYSTGRNSPLHF.

V and J are TRBV7-3 and TRBJ2-3; a weak D match, TRBD2 (6 bases). V was cut by 5 bases and J by 0 bases, with 15 bases left in between. CDR3 length equals 16 residues. Germline V lookup: CDR1 SGHTA, CDR2 FQGTGA. The CDR3 is CASSRGLNPSTDTQYF. DNA of the CDR3: TGTGCCAGCAGCCGCGGACTAAACCCTAGCACAGATACGCAGTATTTT. Looking up the rest from reference TRBV7-3 and TRBJ2-3 gives the full variable domain: GAGVSQTPSNKVTEKGKYVELRCDPISGHTALYWYRQSLGQGPEFLIYFQGTGAADDSGLPNDRFFAVRPEGSVSTLKIQRTERGDSAVYLCASSRGLNPSTDTQYFGPGTRLTVL.

The chain links TRBV9 to TRBJ1-1; 9 bases map to TRBD1. Germline CDR1 reads SGDLS; CDR2 reads YYNGEE. The V and J ends lost 3 bases and 8 bases, in that order; junction bases with no gene match: 11. This CDR3 has 15 residues. The CDR3 DNA is TGTGCCAGCAGCGGATCTGGACAGGGGTTGAGGGAAGCTTTCTTT. Translated: CASSGSGQGLREAFF.

The chain couples TRBV7-3 to TRBJ2-1; 12 nucleotides agree with TRBD1. Germline CDR1 and CDR2: SGHTA and FQGTGA. V dropped 4 bases and J dropped 9; count of bases not matched to a gene: 7. The CDR3 sequence is 15 residues long. DNA of the CDR3: TGTGCCAGCAGCTCCGGGACAGGGGGCTTGAGTGAGCAGTTCTTC. Translating gives CASSSGTGGLSEQFF.

J is TRBJ2-7 and V is TRBV10-2; weak D call: TRBD1 (5 bases). This CDR3 contains 13 residues. Germline V lookup: CDR1 WSHSY, CDR2 SAAADI. V was clipped by 6 bases and J by 0 bases, with 9 bases between them. For the CDR3, the DNA is TGCGCCAGCAGCACAGGAAGCTCCTACGAGCAGTACTTC. Its translation: CASSTGSSYEQYF.